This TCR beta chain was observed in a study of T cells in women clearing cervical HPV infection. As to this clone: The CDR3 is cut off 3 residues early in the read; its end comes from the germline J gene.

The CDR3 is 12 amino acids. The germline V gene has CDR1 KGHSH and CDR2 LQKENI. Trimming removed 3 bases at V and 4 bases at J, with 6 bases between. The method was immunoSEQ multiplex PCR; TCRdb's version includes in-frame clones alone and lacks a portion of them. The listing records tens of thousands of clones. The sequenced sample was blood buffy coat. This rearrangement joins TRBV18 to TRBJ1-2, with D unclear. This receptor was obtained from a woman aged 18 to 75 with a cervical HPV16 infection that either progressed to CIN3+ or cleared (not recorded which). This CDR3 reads CASSPTPYGYTF. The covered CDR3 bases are TGTGCCAGCTCACCTACTCCCTATGGC.